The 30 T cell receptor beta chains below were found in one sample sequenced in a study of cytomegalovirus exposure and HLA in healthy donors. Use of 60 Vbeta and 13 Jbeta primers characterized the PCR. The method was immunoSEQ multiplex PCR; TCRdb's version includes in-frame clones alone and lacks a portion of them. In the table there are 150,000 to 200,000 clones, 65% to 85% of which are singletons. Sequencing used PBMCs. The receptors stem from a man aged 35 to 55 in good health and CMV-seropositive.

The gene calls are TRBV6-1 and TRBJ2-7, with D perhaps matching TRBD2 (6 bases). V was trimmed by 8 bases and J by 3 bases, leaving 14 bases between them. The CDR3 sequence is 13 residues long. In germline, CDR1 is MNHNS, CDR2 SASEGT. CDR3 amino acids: CASVGRLDYEQYF. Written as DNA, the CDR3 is TGTGCCAGCGTCGGCAGACTAGACTACGAGCAGTACTTC.

CDR3 protein: CASSRRDRGRAGELFF. The CDR3 DNA sequence: TGTGCCAGCAGCCGGCGGGACAGGGGGCGAGCCGGGGAGCTGTTTTTT. The J gene is TRBJ2-2, the V gene TRBV11-1; the match to TRBD1 covers 12 bases. Germline loops: CDR1 SGHAT, CDR2 FQDESV (reference sequence). The CDR3 runs to 16 residues. V lost 5 bases, J lost 6 bases, and 7 bases stayed unmatched.

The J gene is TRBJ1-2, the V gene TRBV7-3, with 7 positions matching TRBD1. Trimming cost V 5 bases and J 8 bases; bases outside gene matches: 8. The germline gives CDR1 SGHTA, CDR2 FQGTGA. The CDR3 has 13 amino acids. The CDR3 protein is CASSIVTGSGYTF. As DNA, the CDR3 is TGTGCCAGCAGCATTGTGACAGGGTCGGGCTACACCTTC.

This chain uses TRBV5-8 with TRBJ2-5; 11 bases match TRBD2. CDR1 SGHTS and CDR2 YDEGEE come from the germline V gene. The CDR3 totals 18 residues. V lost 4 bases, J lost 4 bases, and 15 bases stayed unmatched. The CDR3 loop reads CASSPQIGTSGQGETQYF. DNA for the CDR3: TGTGCCAGCAGCCCACAGATCGGGACTAGCGGCCAAGGAGAGACCCAGTACTTC. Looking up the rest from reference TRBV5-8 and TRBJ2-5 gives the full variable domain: EAGVTQSPTHLIKTRGQQATLRCSPISGHTSVYWYQQALGLGLQFLLWYDEGEERNRGNFPPRFSGRQFPNYSSELNVNALELEDSALYLCASSPQIGTSGQGETQYFGPGTRLLVL.

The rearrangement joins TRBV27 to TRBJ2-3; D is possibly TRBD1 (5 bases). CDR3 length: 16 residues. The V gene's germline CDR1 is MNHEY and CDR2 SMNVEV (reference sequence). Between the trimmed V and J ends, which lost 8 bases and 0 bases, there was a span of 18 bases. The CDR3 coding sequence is TGTGCCAGCCCCCCGCACCCGACAGCTAGCACAGATACGCAGTATTTT. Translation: CASPPHPTASTDTQYF.

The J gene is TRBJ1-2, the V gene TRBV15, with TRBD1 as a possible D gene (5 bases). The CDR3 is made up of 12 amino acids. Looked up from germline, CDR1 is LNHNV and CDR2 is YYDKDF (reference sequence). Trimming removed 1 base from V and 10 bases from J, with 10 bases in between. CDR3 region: CATSRGTGVYTF. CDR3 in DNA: TGTGCCACCAGCAGAGGTACGGGGGTCTACACCTTC.

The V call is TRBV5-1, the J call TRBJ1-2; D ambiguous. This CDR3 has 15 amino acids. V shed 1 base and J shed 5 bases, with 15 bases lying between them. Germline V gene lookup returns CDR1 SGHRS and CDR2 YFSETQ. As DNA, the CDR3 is TGCGCCAGCAGCTTGACAGCATCATCACCTTATGGCTACACCTTC. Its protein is CASSLTASSPYGYTF.

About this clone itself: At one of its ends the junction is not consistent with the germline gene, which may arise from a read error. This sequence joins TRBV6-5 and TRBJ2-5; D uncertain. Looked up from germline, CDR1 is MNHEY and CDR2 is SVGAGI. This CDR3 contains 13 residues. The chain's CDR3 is CAISESNQETQYF. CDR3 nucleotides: TGTGCCATCAGTGAGTCGAACCAAGAGACCCAGTACTTC.

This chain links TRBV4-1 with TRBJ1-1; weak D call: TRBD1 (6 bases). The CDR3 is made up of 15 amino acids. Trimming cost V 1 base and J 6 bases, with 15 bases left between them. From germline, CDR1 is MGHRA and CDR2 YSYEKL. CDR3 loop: CASSQVGGGRAEAFF. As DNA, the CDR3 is TGCGCCAGCAGCCAAGTGGGAGGGGGAAGGGCTGAAGCTTTCTTT.

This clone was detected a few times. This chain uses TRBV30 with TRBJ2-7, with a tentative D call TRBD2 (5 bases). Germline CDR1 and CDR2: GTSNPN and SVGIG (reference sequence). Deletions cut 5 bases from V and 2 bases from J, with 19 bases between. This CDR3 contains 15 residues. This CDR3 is CAWEAAQVSPYEQYF. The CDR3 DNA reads TGTGCCTGGGAAGCGGCCCAGGTGTCCCCCTACGAGCAGTACTTC.

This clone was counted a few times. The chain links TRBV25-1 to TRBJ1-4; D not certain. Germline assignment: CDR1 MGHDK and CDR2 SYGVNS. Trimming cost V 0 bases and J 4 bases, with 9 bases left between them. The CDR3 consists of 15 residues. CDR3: CASSEYEGYNEKLFF. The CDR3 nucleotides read TGTGCCAGCAGTGAATATGAGGGTTATAATGAAAAACTGTTTTTT.

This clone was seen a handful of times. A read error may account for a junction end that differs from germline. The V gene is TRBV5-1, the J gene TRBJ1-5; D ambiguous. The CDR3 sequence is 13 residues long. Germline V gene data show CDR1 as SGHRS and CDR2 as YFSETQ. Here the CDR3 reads CASRLVPNQPQHF. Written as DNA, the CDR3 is TGCGCCAGCAGATTGGTTCCGAATCAGCCCCAGCATTTT. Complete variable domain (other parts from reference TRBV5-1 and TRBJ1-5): KAGVTQTPRYLIKTRGQQVTLSCSPISGHRSVSWYQQTPGQGLQFLFEYFSETQRNKGNFPGRFSGRQFSNSRSEMNVSTLELGDSALYLCASRLVPNQPQHFGDGTRLSIL.

The CDR3 DNA reads TGTGCACTAGCGGGAATCTCCTACAATGAGCAGTTCTTC. Protein product: CALAGISYNEQFF. The chain carries TRBV6-1 and TRBJ2-1; TRBD2 matches 10 bases. CDR3 length: 13 residues. Germline assignment: CDR1 MNHNS and CDR2 SASEGT.

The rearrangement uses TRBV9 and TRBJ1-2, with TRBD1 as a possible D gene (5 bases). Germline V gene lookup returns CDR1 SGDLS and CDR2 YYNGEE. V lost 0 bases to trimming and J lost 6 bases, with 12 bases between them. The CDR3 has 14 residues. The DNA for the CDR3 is TGTGCCAGCAGCGTAGAGTTGGGAGGGGATGGCTACACCTTC. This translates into CASSVELGGDGYTF.

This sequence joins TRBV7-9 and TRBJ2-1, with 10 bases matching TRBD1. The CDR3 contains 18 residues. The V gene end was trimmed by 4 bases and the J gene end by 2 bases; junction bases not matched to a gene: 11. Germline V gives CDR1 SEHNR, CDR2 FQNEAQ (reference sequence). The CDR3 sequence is CASSSDRGLGVTYNEQFF. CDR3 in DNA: TGTGCCAGCAGCTCCGACAGGGGGCTAGGGGTGACCTACAATGAGCAGTTCTTC.

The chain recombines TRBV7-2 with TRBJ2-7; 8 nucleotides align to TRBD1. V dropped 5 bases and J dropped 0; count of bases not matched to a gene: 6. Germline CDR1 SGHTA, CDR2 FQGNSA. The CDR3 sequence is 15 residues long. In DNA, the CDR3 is TGTGCCAGCAGCAAATGGACAGGGAGCTCCTACGAGCAGTACTTC. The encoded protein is CASSKWTGSSYEQYF.

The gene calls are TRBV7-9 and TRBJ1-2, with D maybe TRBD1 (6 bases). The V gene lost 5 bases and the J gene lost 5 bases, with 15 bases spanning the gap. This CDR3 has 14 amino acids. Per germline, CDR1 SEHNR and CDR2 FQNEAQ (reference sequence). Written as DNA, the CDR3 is TGTGCCAGCAGCCCTAGGGCAGGGGATTATGGCTACACCTTC. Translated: CASSPRAGDYGYTF.

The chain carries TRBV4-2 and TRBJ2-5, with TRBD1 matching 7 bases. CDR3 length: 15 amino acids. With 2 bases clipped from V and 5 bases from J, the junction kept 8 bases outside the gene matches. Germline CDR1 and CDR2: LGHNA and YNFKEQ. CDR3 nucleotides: TGTGCCAGCAGCCAACGTCGAGGGGGCCGTGAGACCCAGTACTTC. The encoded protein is CASSQRRGGRETQYF.

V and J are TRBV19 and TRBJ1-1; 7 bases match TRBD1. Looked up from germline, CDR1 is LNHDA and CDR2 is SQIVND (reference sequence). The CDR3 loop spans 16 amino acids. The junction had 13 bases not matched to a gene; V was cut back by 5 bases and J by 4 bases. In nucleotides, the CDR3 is TGTGCCAGTAGTCCGGCCGGGACAGTGGACGGCACTGAAGCTTTCTTT. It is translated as CASSPAGTVDGTEAFF.

CDR3: CATGGGVQETQYF. In nucleotides, the CDR3 is TGTGCCACCGGGGGGGGAGTCCAAGAGACCCAGTACTTC. The V and J genes are TRBV10-3 and TRBJ2-5; 8 nucleotides align to TRBD2. CDR1 and CDR2 (germline): ENHRY, SYGVKD. The CDR3 is 13 residues long. V trimming: 10 bases; J trimming: 1 base; junction bases outside the gene matches: 5.

CDR3 amino acids: CASGGLTNYGYTF. In nucleotides, the CDR3 is TGTGCCAGTGGGGGACTGACTAACTATGGCTACACCTTC. The V gene is TRBV19, the J gene TRBJ1-2; D might be TRBD1 (5 bases). Germline V gives CDR1 LNHDA, CDR2 SQIVND (reference sequence). The length of the CDR3 is 13 residues. The germline V and J ends were trimmed by 8 bases and 0 bases, with 10 bases remaining between them.

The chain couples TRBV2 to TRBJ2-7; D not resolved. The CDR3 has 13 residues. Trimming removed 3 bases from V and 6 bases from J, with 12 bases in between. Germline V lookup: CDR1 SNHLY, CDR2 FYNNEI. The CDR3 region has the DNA TGTGCCAGCAGTGATACACCTTCTTCCGAGCAGTACTTC. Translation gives CASSDTPSSEQYF.

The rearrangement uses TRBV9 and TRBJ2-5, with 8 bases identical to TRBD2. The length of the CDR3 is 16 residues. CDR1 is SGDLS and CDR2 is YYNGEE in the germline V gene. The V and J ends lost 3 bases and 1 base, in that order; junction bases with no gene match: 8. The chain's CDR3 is CASSARWAGGQETQYF. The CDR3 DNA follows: TGTGCCAGCAGCGCCCGGTGGGCGGGGGGCCAAGAGACCCAGTACTTC.

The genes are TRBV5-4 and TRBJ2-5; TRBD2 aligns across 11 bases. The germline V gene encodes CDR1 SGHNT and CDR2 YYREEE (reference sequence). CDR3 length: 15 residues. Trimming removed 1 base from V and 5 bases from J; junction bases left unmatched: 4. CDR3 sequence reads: CASSLTSGGGETQYF. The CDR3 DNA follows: TGTGCCAGCAGCTTGACTAGCGGGGGTGGGGAGACCCAGTACTTC. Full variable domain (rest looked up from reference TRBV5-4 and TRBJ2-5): ETGVTQSPTHLIKTRGQQVTLRCSSQSGHNTVSWYQQALGQGPQFIFQYYREEENGRGNFPPRFSGLQFPNYSSELNVNALELDDSALYLCASSLTSGGGETQYFGPGTRLLVL.

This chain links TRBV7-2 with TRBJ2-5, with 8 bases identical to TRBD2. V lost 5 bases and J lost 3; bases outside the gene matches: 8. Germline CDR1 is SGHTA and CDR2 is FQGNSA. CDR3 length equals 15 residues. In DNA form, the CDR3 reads TGTGCCAGCAGCCCCCGTAGTAGCGGGGAAGAGACCCAGTACTTC. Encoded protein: CASSPRSSGEETQYF.

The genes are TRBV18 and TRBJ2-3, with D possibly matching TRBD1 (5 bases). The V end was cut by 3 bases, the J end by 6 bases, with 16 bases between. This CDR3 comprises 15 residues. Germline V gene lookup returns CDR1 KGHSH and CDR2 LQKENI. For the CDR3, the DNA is TGTGCCAGCTCACCTCTGGGCCCAGGGCTCGATACGCAGTATTTT. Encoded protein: CASSPLGPGLDTQYF.

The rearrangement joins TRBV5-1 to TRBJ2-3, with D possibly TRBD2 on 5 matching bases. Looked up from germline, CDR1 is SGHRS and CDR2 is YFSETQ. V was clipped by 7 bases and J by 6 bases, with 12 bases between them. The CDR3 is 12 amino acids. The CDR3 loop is CASGTAEDTQYF. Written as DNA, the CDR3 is TGCGCCAGCGGAACAGCGGAGGATACGCAGTATTTT. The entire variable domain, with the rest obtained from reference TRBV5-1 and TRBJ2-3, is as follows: KAGVTQTPRYLIKTRGQQVTLSCSPISGHRSVSWYQQTPGQGLQFLFEYFSETQRNKGNFPGRFSGRQFSNSRSEMNVSTLELGDSALYLCASGTAEDTQYFGPGTRLTVL.

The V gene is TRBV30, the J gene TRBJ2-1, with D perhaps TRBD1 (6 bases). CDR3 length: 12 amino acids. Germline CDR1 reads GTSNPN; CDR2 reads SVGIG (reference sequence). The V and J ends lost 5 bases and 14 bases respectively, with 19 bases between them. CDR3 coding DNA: TGTGCCTGGGGACTCTTGGACAGAGGAAAGTTCTTC. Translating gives CAWGLLDRGKFF.

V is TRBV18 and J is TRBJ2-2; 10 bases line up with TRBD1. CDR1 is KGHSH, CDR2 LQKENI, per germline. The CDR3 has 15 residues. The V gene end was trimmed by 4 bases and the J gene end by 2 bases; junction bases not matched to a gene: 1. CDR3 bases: TGTGCCAGCTCACGGACAGGGGGAAACACCGGGGAGCTGTTTTTT. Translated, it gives CASSRTGGNTGELFF.

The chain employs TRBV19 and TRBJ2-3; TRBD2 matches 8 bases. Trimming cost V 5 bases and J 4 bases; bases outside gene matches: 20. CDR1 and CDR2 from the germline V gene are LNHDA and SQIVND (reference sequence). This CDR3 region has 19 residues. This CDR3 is CASSPDEVGGLDRADTQYF. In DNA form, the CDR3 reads TGTGCCAGTAGTCCCGACGAAGTGGGGGGACTAGACCGGGCAGATACGCAGTATTTT.